The 17 T cell receptor beta chains listed next were all sequenced from one sample in a study of cytomegalovirus exposure and HLA in healthy donors. PCR primers comprised 60 Vbeta and 13 Jbeta primers. Method: immunoSEQ multiplex PCR; TCRdb's copy keeps in-frame clones and lacks some. This table holds about 180,000 clones, 60% to 85% found once. Sequenced material: PBMCs. The receptors were gathered from a man younger than 30 in good health and CMV-seronegative.

The V call is TRBV10-3, the J call TRBJ1-2; a weak D match, TRBD1 (6 bases). Between the trimmed V and J ends, which lost 2 bases and 2 bases, there was a span of 12 bases. The CDR3 runs 15 residues. Germline V lookup: CDR1 ENHRY, CDR2 SYGVKD. CDR3 residues: CAISEPIRGNYGYTF. In DNA, the CDR3 is TGTGCCATCAGTGAGCCGATCAGGGGCAACTATGGCTACACCTTC.

V usage is TRBV10-3 and J usage is TRBJ2-7; 8 nucleotides line up with TRBD1. The CDR3 covers 14 residues. Germline V gene lookup returns CDR1 ENHRY and CDR2 SYGVKD. The ends lost 4 bases at V and 4 bases at J; junction bases unmatched: 6. The CDR3 is CAISGGRGLYEQYF. The CDR3 DNA follows: TGTGCCATCAGTGGAGGCAGGGGGCTTTACGAGCAGTACTTC.

This chain joins TRBV5-4 and TRBJ2-7, with 7 bases that match TRBD2. Looked up from germline, CDR1 is SGHNT and CDR2 is YYREEE (reference sequence). V lost 7 bases and J lost 0; bases outside the gene matches: 4. The CDR3 has 13 amino acids. The CDR3: CASSRGDSYEQYF. The CDR3 nucleotides read TGTGCCAGCTCACGGGGGGACTCCTACGAGCAGTACTTC.

The chain is built from TRBV27 and TRBJ1-1; 8 bases align to TRBD1. The CDR3 sequence is 14 residues long. Germline loops: CDR1 MNHEY, CDR2 SMNVEV (reference sequence). V was pared by 8 bases and J by 5 bases, with 10 bases of the junction left unmatched. The CDR3 DNA reads TGTGCCAGCTTAGACAGGGGAGGTCGGACTGAAGCTTTCTTT. This codes for CASLDRGGRTEAFF.

The chain links TRBV27 to TRBJ2-3; 11 nucleotides agree with TRBD2. V lost 5 bases to trimming and J lost 1 base; unmatched junction nucleotides: 5. The CDR3 is 16 residues long. Germline loops: CDR1 MNHEY, CDR2 SMNVEV (reference sequence). The DNA of the CDR3 is TGTGCCAGCAGTCCTCTAGCGGGAGGCCGCACAGATACGCAGTATTTT. This codes for CASSPLAGGRTDTQYF.

V gene TRBV9 combines with J gene TRBJ2-3; 9 nucleotides agree with TRBD2. The V gene end was trimmed by 0 bases and the J gene end by 4 bases; junction bases not matched to a gene: 6. The CDR3 is 16 residues long. Germline CDR1 reads SGDLS; CDR2 reads YYNGEE. The CDR3, as DNA: TGTGCCAGCAGCGTAGGTGCTAGCGGGGCGCCAGATACGCAGTATTTT. As protein: CASSVGASGAPDTQYF.

The genes are TRBV29-1 and TRBJ2-5; tentative D call: TRBD1 (6 bases). Trimming took 6 bases from V and 5 from J, leaving 7 bases between them. Germline values: CDR1 SQVTM, CDR2 ANQGSEA. The CDR3 covers 10 residues. The CDR3 is CSVRGETQYF. The CDR3 DNA follows: TGCAGCGTGAGGGGGGAGACCCAGTACTTC. Full variable domain (remainder filled in from reference TRBV29-1 and TRBJ2-5): SAVISQKPSRDICQRGTSLTIQCQVDSQVTMMFWYRQQPGQSLTLIATANQGSEATYESGFVIDKFPISRPNLTFSTLTVSNMSPEDSSIYLCSVRGETQYFGPGTRLLVL.

The CDR3 DNA reads as TGTGCCAGCAGCTTAGCCCCCTCCAGCGGAGAAGAGACCCAGTACTTC. This codes for CASSLAPSSGEETQYF. The chain has TRBV7-6 and TRBJ2-5; tentative D call: TRBD2 (5 bases). The V end was cut by 0 bases, the J end by 3 bases, with 14 bases between. CDR1 SGHVS and CDR2 FNYEAQ come from the germline V gene. The CDR3 spans 16 residues.

The chain carries TRBV6-5 and TRBJ1-6; D is unresolved. V lost 5 bases to trimming and J lost 8 bases, with 10 bases between them. CDR3 length equals 13 residues. In germline, CDR1 is MNHEY, CDR2 SVGAGI. This CDR3 reads CASSERNYSPLHF. DNA of the CDR3: TGTGCCAGCAGTGAAAGAAACTATTCACCCCTCCACTTT.

The genes are TRBV2 and TRBJ2-7; 11 nucleotides agree with TRBD1. The junction had 4 bases not matched to a gene; V was cut back by 8 bases and J by 4 bases. In germline, CDR1 is SNHLY, CDR2 FYNNEI. This CDR3 is 13 amino acids long. The CDR3 spells CASLGQGGYEQYF. The CDR3 coding sequence is TGTGCCAGCTTGGGACAGGGGGGGTACGAGCAGTACTTC.

The rearrangement uses TRBV9 and TRBJ1-3, with D tentatively TRBD1 (6 bases). The V and J ends lost 4 bases and 0 bases respectively, with 17 bases between them. Looked up from germline, CDR1 is SGDLS and CDR2 is YYNGEE. This CDR3 has 17 amino acids. The CDR3 coding sequence is TGTGCCAGCAGCCCGCGCGCAGGACAGATCTCTGGAAACACCATATATTTT. It is translated as CASSPRAGQISGNTIYF. The whole variable domain, remainder taken from reference TRBV9 and TRBJ1-3, is DSGVTQTPKHLITATGQRVTLRCSPRSGDLSVYWYQQSLDQGLQFLIQYYNGEERAKGNILERFSAQQFPDLHSELNLSSLELGDSALYFCASSPRAGQISGNTIYFGEGSWLTVV.

V usage is TRBV5-1 and J usage is TRBJ2-7; 8 bases are shared with TRBD1. Per the germline V gene, CDR1 is SGHRS and CDR2 is YFSETQ. The CDR3 has 14 residues. Trimming cost V 1 base and J 2 bases; bases outside gene matches: 2. CDR3 amino acids: CASSLSRGPYEQYF. The CDR3 DNA reads as TGCGCCAGCAGCTTGTCCAGGGGGCCCTACGAGCAGTACTTC.

In this sample, this clone turned up once. V usage is TRBV2 and J usage is TRBJ1-1, with a tentative D call TRBD1 (6 bases). CDR3 length: 13 residues. V lost 10 bases and J 3 bases, leaving 15 bases between the germline ends. Germline V gene data show CDR1 as SNHLY and CDR2 as FYNNEI. The CDR3 here is CAIPTGSDTEAFF. The CDR3 DNA follows: TGTGCCATTCCCACAGGGTCGGACACTGAAGCTTTCTTT. Looking up the rest from reference TRBV2 and TRBJ1-1 gives the full variable domain: EPEVTQTPSHQVTQMGQEVILRCVPISNHLYFYWYRQILGQKVEFLVSFYNNEISEKSEIFDDQFSVERPDGSNFTLKIRSTKLEDSAMYFCAIPTGSDTEAFFGQGTRLTVV.

The rearrangement uses TRBV11-2 and TRBJ1-1; D is undetermined. This CDR3 is 16 amino acids long. Per the germline V gene, CDR1 is SGHAT and CDR2 is FQNNGV. Trimming took off 5 bases at V and 0 bases at J, with 16 bases between the two ends. CDR3 residues: CASSRKARLMNTEAFF. The DNA of the CDR3 is TGTGCCAGCAGCCGCAAAGCGAGGTTAATGAACACTGAAGCTTTCTTT.

The V gene is TRBV27, the J gene TRBJ2-1, with TRBD2 identical over 7 bases. Germline trimming cut 3 bases from V and 6 bases from J; bases unmatched to any gene: 8. The germline gives CDR1 MNHEY, CDR2 SMNVEV (reference sequence). This CDR3 has 15 amino acids. The CDR3 sequence: CASSFGGGTTNEQFF. The CDR3 DNA sequence: TGTGCCAGCAGTTTTGGGGGAGGGACCACCAATGAGCAGTTCTTC.

J is TRBJ2-1 and V is TRBV30, with unresolved D. Germline lookup yields CDR1 GTSNPN and CDR2 SVGIG (reference sequence). V was shortened by 2 bases and J by 4 bases, with 6 bases between the two germline ends. CDR3 length: 12 amino acids. The CDR3 is CAWSPRYNEQFF. In nucleotides, the CDR3 is TGTGCCTGGAGTCCGCGTTACAATGAGCAGTTCTTC.

The chain has TRBV11-2 and TRBJ2-7; 8 bases agree with TRBD2. The germline V gene has CDR1 SGHAT and CDR2 FQNNGV. J lost 0 bases, V lost 6 bases, and 7 bases had no gene match. The CDR3 length is 15 residues. The DNA for the CDR3 is TGTGCCAGCAGAATTAAGCGGGAGAGCTCCTACGAGCAGTACTTC. This encodes CASRIKRESSYEQYF.